These T cell receptor beta chains were read from a single sample in a study of T cells in localized non-small cell lung cancer. Clones were read by immunoSEQ multiplex PCR, and TCRdb kept only the in-frame ones, dropping some. Here the sample spans around 3,600 clones, about 30% being singletons. The material sequenced was lung tumor tissue, taken before any cancer treatment. The receptors come from a male donor aged 60 or over with stage I lung adenocarcinoma. Both conserved end residues are part of each CDR3. The D gene is left open where the match is weak. Clone sizes are given selectively: once, few, many, or a class where the clone is expanded.

V	size	J	D	CDR3	DNA
TRBV18	.	TRBJ2-5	.	CASSPEGSWETQYF	TGTGCCAGCTCACCAGAGGGGAGCTGGGAGACCCAGTACTTC
TRBV11-3	.	TRBJ2-5	TRBD2	CASSPGLAGEETQYF	TGTGCCAGCAGCCCCGGACTAGCGGGAGAAGAGACCCAGTACTTC
TRBV28	.	TRBJ1-3	.	CASRGGRTGNTIYF	TGTGCCAGCAGGGGTGGGAGAACTGGAAACACCATATATTTT
TRBV19	.	TRBJ2-3	.	CASSMEKGDTQYF	TGTGCCAGTAGTATGGAAAAGGGAGATACGCAGTATTTT
TRBV28	.	TRBJ1-1	.	CASTSPRSALAFF	TGTGCCAGCACCTCCCCCCGCAGCGCCCTAGCTTTCTTT
TRBV28	.	TRBJ2-7	.	CASSPPDGYEQYF	TGTGCCAGCAGTCCTCCGGACGGTTACGAGCAGTACTTC
TRBV7-1	many	TRBJ1-2	.	CASSLDRDNDPYGYTF	TGTGCCAGCAGCTTAGACCGGGACAACGACCCCTATGGCTACACCTTC
TRBV28	.	TRBJ1-1	.	CASSLWTGKTEAFF	TGTGCCAGCAGTTTATGGACCGGGAAGACTGAAGCTTTCTTT
TRBV9	medium-sized	TRBJ1-5	.	CASSTGSNQPQHF	TGTGCCAGCAGCACCGGGTCCAATCAGCCCCAGCATTTT
TRBV6-8	few	TRBJ1-1	.	CAISARDGNTEAFF	TGTGCCATCAGTGCCCGAGATGGGAACACTGAAGCTTTCTTT
TRBV6-8	.	TRBJ2-1	.	CAISAPLTGEGEQFF	TGTGCCATCAGTGCGCCCCTTACAGGGGAGGGTGAGCAGTTCTTC
TRBV11-3	few	TRBJ2-1	TRBD2	CASSLGGGDYNEQFF	TGTGCCAGCAGCTTGGGGGGAGGGGACTACAATGAGCAGTTCTTC
TRBV29-1	.	TRBJ2-1	.	CSVETRHNEQFF	TGCAGCGTTGAGACCAGGCACAATGAGCAGTTCTTC
TRBV6-8	.	TRBJ2-2	TRBD1	CAISIGTVSGNGELFF	TGTGCCATCAGTATTGGGACAGTATCTGGCAACGGGGAGCTGTTTTTT
TRBV19	.	TRBJ1-1	.	CASSWGGWNTEAFF	TGTGCCAGTAGCTGGGGTGGCTGGAACACTGAAGCTTTCTTT
TRBV29-1	.	TRBJ1-2	TRBD1	CSGGTGAVYGYTF	TGCAGCGGGGGGACAGGGGCGGTCTATGGCTACACCTTC
TRBV6-8	medium-sized	TRBJ2-2	.	CASSLTRPNTGELFF	TGTGCCAGCAGCCTGACACGCCCGAACACCGGGGAGCTGTTTTTT
TRBV6-8	.	TRBJ2-1	.	CASRSGEWENEQFF	TGTGCCAGCCGATCGGGGGAGTGGGAGAATGAGCAGTTCTTC
TRBV19	.	TRBJ1-5	.	CASSITGEGNQPQHF	TGTGCCAGTAGTATCACGGGGGAGGGAAATCAGCCCCAGCATTTT
TRBV11-3	few	TRBJ2-7	TRBD2	CASSSVGLAGVGEQYF	TGTGCCAGCAGCTCTGTAGGACTAGCGGGAGTGGGGGAGCAGTACTTC
TRBV19	.	TRBJ2-5	TRBD2	CASSSTSEGTQYF	TGTGCCAGTAGTTCGACTAGCGAGGGGACCCAGTACTTC
TRBV28	.	TRBJ1-1	.	CASSLIGANTEAFF	TGTGCCAGCAGTTTAATCGGGGCGAACACTGAAGCTTTCTTT
TRBV11-3	.	TRBJ2-1	.	CASSLGWDPAYNEQFF	TGTGCCAGCAGCTTAGGGTGGGACCCCGCCTACAATGAGCAGTTCTTC
TRBV28	few	TRBJ1-1	.	CASSLRALNTEAFF	TGTGCCAGCAGTTTAAGGGCCTTGAACACTGAAGCTTTCTTT
TRBV19	.	TRBJ2-4	TRBD2	CASSIVAGREGKNIQYF	TGTGCCAGTAGTATAGTGGCCGGGAGGGAAGGCAAAAACATTCAGTACTTC
TRBV11-3	.	TRBJ1-6	.	CASSSRAQATPLHF	TGTGCCAGCAGCTCCCGGGCCCAAGCAACACCCCTCCACTTT
TRBV28	.	TRBJ2-7	.	CASSLVAQSYEQYF	TGTGCCAGCAGTTTAGTTGCACAATCCTACGAGCAGTACTTC
TRBV11-3	.	TRBJ2-1	.	CASSLPPWLATNNEQFF	TGTGCCAGCAGCTTACCCCCTTGGCTAGCCACCAACAATGAGCAGTTCTTC
TRBV9	large	TRBJ2-7	TRBD1	CASREGQAITYEQYF	TGTGCCAGCAGAGAGGGACAGGCAATCACCTACGAGCAGTACTTC
TRBV6-8	.	TRBJ2-3	.	CASTLGGLADTQYF	TGTGCCAGCACCCTTGGCGGCCTGGCAGATACGCAGTATTTT
TRBV5-1	few	TRBJ2-3	TRBD1	CASSLWQGEDTQYF	TGCGCCAGCAGCTTATGGCAGGGGGAAGATACGCAGTATTTT
TRBV11-3	.	TRBJ2-7	TRBD2	CASSLWPSGTYEQYF	TGTGCCAGCAGCTTATGGCCTAGCGGGACCTACGAGCAGTACTTC
TRBV12-5	.	TRBJ2-2	TRBD2	CASTQAGGPAGELFF	TGTGCCAGTACCCAAGCGGGAGGGCCGGCCGGGGAGCTGTTTTTT
TRBV6-8	medium-sized	TRBJ2-7	.	CASSYGQWSYEQYF	TGTGCCAGCAGTTACGGTCAGTGGTCCTACGAGCAGTACTTC
TRBV9	.	TRBJ1-2	.	CASSDPTWDGYTF	TGTGCCAGCAGTGATCCCACATGGGATGGCTACACCTTC
TRBV11-3	.	TRBJ2-2	.	CASSLTLSTGVVGTGELFF	TGTGCCAGCAGCTTAACGTTATCGACGGGAGTGGTCGGCACCGGGGAGCTGTTTTTT
TRBV6-8	few	TRBJ2-3	TRBD1	CASSSGTGTDTQYF	TGTGCCAGCAGTTCCGGGACAGGGACCGATACGCAGTATTTT
TRBV29-1	.	TRBJ2-5	.	CSVGGGEETQYF	TGCAGCGTTGGAGGGGGGGAAGAGACCCAGTACTTC
TRBV6-8	few	TRBJ1-1	.	CASSYGIGRNTEAFF	TGTGCCAGCAGTTACGGGATAGGGAGGAACACTGAAGCTTTCTTT
TRBV7-4	.	TRBJ2-3	TRBD2	CASSLETSSVTDTQYF	TGTGCCAGCAGCTTGGAGACTAGCTCGGTGACAGATACGCAGTATTTT
TRBV15	.	TRBJ2-5	TRBD2	CATSRAFASGQETQYF	TGTGCCACCAGCAGAGCTTTTGCTAGCGGACAAGAGACCCAGTACTTC
TRBV30	few	TRBJ1-5	TRBD1	CAWTPGQGASEGQPQHF	TGTGCCTGGACTCCGGGACAGGGGGCGAGTGAAGGGCAGCCCCAGCATTTT
TRBV11-3	.	TRBJ2-7	.	CASEKGGFSSYEQYF	TGTGCCAGCGAAAAAGGCGGCTTCAGCTCCTACGAGCAGTACTTC
TRBV11-3	few	TRBJ2-1	.	CASSLEGTGRNEQFF	TGTGCCAGCAGCTTAGAGGGAACGGGTAGGAATGAGCAGTTCTTC
TRBV28	.	TRBJ2-3	.	CASSLSRGGTDTQYF	TGTGCCAGCAGTTTATCTCGCGGGGGCACAGATACGCAGTATTTT
TRBV15	.	TRBJ2-1	TRBD2	CATSRGMGREGLFGEQFF	TGTGCCACCAGCAGGGGGATGGGGAGGGAGGGCCTCTTTGGCGAGCAGTTCTTC
TRBV18	.	TRBJ2-1	.	CASSPPGDRSGNEQFF	TGTGCCAGCTCACCACCGGGAGACAGAAGCGGGAATGAGCAGTTCTTC
TRBV9	.	TRBJ2-3	.	CASSVEDQGRGSDTQYF	TGTGCCAGCAGCGTAGAGGACCAAGGTCGGGGGTCAGATACGCAGTATTTT
TRBV19	.	TRBJ1-5	.	CASSMAGSNQPQHF	TGTGCCAGTAGTATGGCAGGTAGCAATCAGCCCCAGCATTTT
TRBV11-3	.	TRBJ2-3	.	CASSSRHGVSTDTQYF	TGTGCCAGCAGCTCCCGGCACGGGGTCAGCACAGATACGCAGTATTTT